What follows is one T cell receptor beta chain and its context. Its specificity is not known. The entry originates in a study of shared clonotypes between healthy human individuals. Study-level points and caveats: Clonotype sharing among donors likely depends on sequencing depth. Larger estimated richness was generally seen in naive subsets than in memory subsets.

The run depth of the assay was deep. Sorted-subset replicate PCRs used approximately 180 ng of genomic DNA. This amount corresponded to about 30,000 T cell genomes. This table comes from immunoSEQ multiplex PCR, and its TCRdb copy is limited to in-frame clones, with some not included. The repertoire has over a million clones, more than 95% of them found once; the top ten carry 1% to 1.5%. Germline lookup yields CDR1 SGDLS and CDR2 YYNGEE. CDR3 length: 15 residues. J was trimmed by 7 bases and V by 2 bases; bases with no gene match: 4. The sequence was collected from a man younger than 40 in good health. The rearrangement links TRBV9 to TRBJ2-2; 11 bases agree with TRBD2. The sequenced material came from naive CD4+ T cells sorted from blood. Sample subset: CD45RA+ positively selected. CDR3 in amino acids: CASSVRLAGIGELFF. CDR3 DNA: TGTGCCAGCAGCGTCCGACTAGCGGGAATCGGGGAGCTGTTTTTT.